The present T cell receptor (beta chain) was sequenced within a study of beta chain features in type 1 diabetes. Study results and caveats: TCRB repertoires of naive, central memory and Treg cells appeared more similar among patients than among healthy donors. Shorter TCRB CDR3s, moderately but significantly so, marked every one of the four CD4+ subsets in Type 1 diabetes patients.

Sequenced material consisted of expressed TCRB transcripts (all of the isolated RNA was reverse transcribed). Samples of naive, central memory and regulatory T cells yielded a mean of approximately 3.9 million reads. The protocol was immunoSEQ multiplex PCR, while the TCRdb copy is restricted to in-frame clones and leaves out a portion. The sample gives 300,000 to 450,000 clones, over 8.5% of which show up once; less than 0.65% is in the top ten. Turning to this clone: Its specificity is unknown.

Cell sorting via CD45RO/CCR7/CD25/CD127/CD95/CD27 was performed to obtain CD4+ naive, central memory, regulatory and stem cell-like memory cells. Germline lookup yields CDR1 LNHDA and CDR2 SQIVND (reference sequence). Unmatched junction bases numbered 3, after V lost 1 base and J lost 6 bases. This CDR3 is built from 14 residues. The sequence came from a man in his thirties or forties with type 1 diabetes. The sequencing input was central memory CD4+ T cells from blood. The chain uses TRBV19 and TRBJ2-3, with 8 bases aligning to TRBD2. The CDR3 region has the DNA TGTGCCAGTAGTATAGGACTAGCGTCGGATACGCAGTATTTT. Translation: CASSIGLASDTQYF.